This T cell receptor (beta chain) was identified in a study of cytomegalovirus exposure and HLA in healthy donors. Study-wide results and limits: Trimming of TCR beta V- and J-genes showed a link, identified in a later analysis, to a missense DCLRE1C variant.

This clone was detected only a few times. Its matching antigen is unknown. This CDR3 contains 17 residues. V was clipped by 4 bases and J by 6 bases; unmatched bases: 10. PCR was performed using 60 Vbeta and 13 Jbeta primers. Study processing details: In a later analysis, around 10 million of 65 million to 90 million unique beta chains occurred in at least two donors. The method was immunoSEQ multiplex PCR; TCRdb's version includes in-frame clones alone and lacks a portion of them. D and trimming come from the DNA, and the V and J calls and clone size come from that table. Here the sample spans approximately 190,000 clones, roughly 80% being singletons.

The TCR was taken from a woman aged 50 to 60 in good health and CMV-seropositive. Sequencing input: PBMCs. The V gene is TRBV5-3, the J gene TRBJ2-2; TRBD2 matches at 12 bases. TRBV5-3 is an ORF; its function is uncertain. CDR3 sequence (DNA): TGTGCCAGAAGCACGCGACTAGCGGGAGTTGCTCCCGGGGAGCTGTTTTTT. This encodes CARSTRLAGVAPGELFF.